The rows below give T cell receptor beta chains drawn from one sample of a study of CD8+ T cells in alopecia areata. Measured with immunoSEQ multiplex PCR; TCRdb has only the in-frame clones, and not every one. The sample has about 150,000 clones, around 87% seen once; the top ten hold about 15%. Specimen: CD8+ T cells sorted from blood, collected at week 0. These receptor sequences come from a human donor with alopecia areata. CDR3s include the opening cysteine and the closing phenylalanine or tryptophan. The D gene is left open where the match is weak. Not every row has a clone size; where given, it reads once, few, many or a size class.

clone_size: -
j_call: TRBJ2-1
cdr3_length: 12
d_call: -
v_call: TRBV5-6
cdr3_nt: TGTGCCAGCAGCTCGGCCTCAAATGAGCAGTTCTTC
cdr3_aa: CASSSASNEQFF

clone_size: -
j_call: TRBJ2-7
cdr3_length: 15
d_call: TRBD1
v_call: TRBV9
cdr3_nt: TGTGCCAGCAGCGCTGGGACAGGATACTCCTACGAGCAGTACTTC
cdr3_aa: CASSAGTGYSYEQYF

clone_size: -
j_call: TRBJ1-4
cdr3_length: 14
d_call: -
v_call: TRBV27
cdr3_nt: TGTGCCAGCACCTTAGGATTCAATAAGGGGAAACTGTTTTTT
cdr3_aa: CASTLGFNKGKLFF

clone_size: -
j_call: TRBJ2-7
cdr3_length: 13
d_call: -
v_call: TRBV4-1
cdr3_nt: TGCGCCAGCAGCCAAGGATTAGGGTACGAGCAGTACTTC
cdr3_aa: CASSQGLGYEQYF

clone_size: -
j_call: TRBJ2-5
cdr3_length: 13
d_call: -
v_call: TRBV5-6
cdr3_nt: TGTGCCAGCAGCTTAAGTTTGATCGAGACCCAGTACTTC
cdr3_aa: CASSLSLIETQYF

clone_size: -
j_call: TRBJ2-3
cdr3_length: 14
d_call: -
v_call: TRBV19
cdr3_nt: TGTGCCAGTAGTATCTACGGCGACACAGATACGCAGTATTTT
cdr3_aa: CASSIYGDTDTQYF

clone_size: -
j_call: TRBJ2-7
cdr3_length: 15
d_call: -
v_call: TRBV4-1
cdr3_nt: TGCGCCAGCAGCCGTGAACAGGGTACAACCTACGAGCAGTACTTC
cdr3_aa: CASSREQGTTYEQYF

clone_size: -
j_call: TRBJ1-2
cdr3_length: 14
d_call: -
v_call: TRBV4-1
cdr3_nt: TGCGCCAGCAGCCAAGAAGGTAGTCAGGCTGGCTACACCTTC
cdr3_aa: CASSQEGSQAGYTF

clone_size: -
j_call: TRBJ2-5
cdr3_length: 13
d_call: -
v_call: TRBV29-1
cdr3_nt: TGCAGCGTTGCATCCACACCCCAAGAGACCCAGTACTTC
cdr3_aa: CSVASTPQETQYF

clone_size: -
j_call: TRBJ1-2
cdr3_length: 19
d_call: TRBD1
v_call: TRBV7-9
cdr3_nt: TGTGCCAGCAGCTTAGCGCCCGATATCTGGGACAGGGGAAACTATGGCTACACCTTC
cdr3_aa: CASSLAPDIWDRGNYGYTF

clone_size: -
j_call: TRBJ2-3
cdr3_length: 15
d_call: -
v_call: TRBV19
cdr3_nt: TGTGCCAGTAGTCTGACTCCGGCAAAGGCAGATACGCAGTATTTT
cdr3_aa: CASSLTPAKADTQYF

clone_size: -
j_call: TRBJ2-1
cdr3_length: 14
d_call: TRBD1
v_call: TRBV6-1
cdr3_nt: TGTGCCAGCAGTGCCCGGGACAGGGTAGGTGAGCAGTTCTTC
cdr3_aa: CASSARDRVGEQFF

clone_size: -
j_call: TRBJ2-7
cdr3_length: 15
d_call: -
v_call: TRBV10-3
cdr3_nt: TGTGCCATCAGTGAGTCCTTGACAGCGTCCTACGAGCAGTACTTC
cdr3_aa: CAISESLTASYEQYF

clone_size: -
j_call: TRBJ1-2
cdr3_length: 17
d_call: -
v_call: TRBV29-1
cdr3_nt: TGCAGCGTTGAAGCCAGGAGCGCCGACGAAGGAGGCTATGGCTACACCTTC
cdr3_aa: CSVEARSADEGGYGYTF

clone_size: -
j_call: TRBJ2-1
cdr3_length: 17
d_call: -
v_call: TRBV4-2
cdr3_nt: TGTGCCAGCAGCCAAGACAGACGGCAGAGCTCCTACAATGAGCAGTTCTTC
cdr3_aa: CASSQDRRQSSYNEQFF

clone_size: -
j_call: TRBJ2-5
cdr3_length: 13
d_call: -
v_call: TRBV14
cdr3_nt: TGTGCCAGCAGCCATATACAGGGATGGACCCAGTACTTC
cdr3_aa: CASSHIQGWTQYF

clone_size: -
j_call: TRBJ2-1
cdr3_length: 15
d_call: TRBD2
v_call: TRBV19
cdr3_nt: TGTGCCAGTAGTATAGAAGTCGGGGGGAGGACGGAGCAGTTCTTC
cdr3_aa: CASSIEVGGRTEQFF

clone_size: -
j_call: TRBJ2-3
cdr3_length: 17
d_call: -
v_call: TRBV27
cdr3_nt: TGTGCCAGCAGGGAAGGCTCCGGGCCGCCTAGCACAGATACGCAGTATTTT
cdr3_aa: CASREGSGPPSTDTQYF

clone_size: -
j_call: TRBJ2-7
cdr3_length: 13
d_call: -
v_call: TRBV7-9
cdr3_nt: TGTGCCAGCAGCTCGGACAGTTCCTACGAGCAGTACTTC
cdr3_aa: CASSSDSSYEQYF

clone_size: -
j_call: TRBJ2-3
cdr3_length: 15
d_call: TRBD1
v_call: TRBV30
cdr3_nt: TGTGCCTGGAGCGGACAGGTATATGGCACAGATACGCAGTATTTT
cdr3_aa: CAWSGQVYGTDTQYF

clone_size: -
j_call: TRBJ2-2
cdr3_length: 15
d_call: -
v_call: TRBV30
cdr3_nt: TGTGCCTGGAGTGTATTAAACCGGGCCACCGGGGAGCTGTTTTTT
cdr3_aa: CAWSVLNRATGELFF

clone_size: -
j_call: TRBJ1-1
cdr3_length: 13
d_call: -
v_call: TRBV6-5
cdr3_nt: TGTGCCAGCAGTGATAAGGACAGACTTGAAGCTTTCTTT
cdr3_aa: CASSDKDRLEAFF

clone_size: -
j_call: TRBJ2-1
cdr3_length: 13
d_call: TRBD2
v_call: TRBV27
cdr3_nt: TGTGCCAGCAGTTTAGGAGCGGGGCTCCCAAGGTTCTTC
cdr3_aa: CASSLGAGLPRFF

clone_size: -
j_call: TRBJ1-5
cdr3_length: 15
d_call: TRBD1
v_call: TRBV28
cdr3_nt: TGTGCCAGCACCCTACAGGGGGATAGCAATCAGCCCCAGCATTTT
cdr3_aa: CASTLQGDSNQPQHF

clone_size: -
j_call: TRBJ2-5
cdr3_length: 15
d_call: -
v_call: TRBV27
cdr3_nt: TGTGCCAGCAGTACCTCGGTGGCCACGGGAGAGACCCAGTACTTC
cdr3_aa: CASSTSVATGETQYF

clone_size: -
j_call: TRBJ2-3
cdr3_length: 15
d_call: -
v_call: TRBV19
cdr3_nt: TGTGCCAGTAGTCCGGGACACACGAGGACAGATACGCAGTATTTT
cdr3_aa: CASSPGHTRTDTQYF

clone_size: -
j_call: TRBJ2-3
cdr3_length: 18
d_call: -
v_call: TRBV5-6
cdr3_nt: TGTGCCAGCAGCTTGGTCGGGTGGGCAGGCGGACAGACAGATACGCAGTATTTT
cdr3_aa: CASSLVGWAGGQTDTQYF

clone_size: -
j_call: TRBJ2-7
cdr3_length: 14
d_call: TRBD2
v_call: TRBV5-4
cdr3_nt: TGTGCCAGCAGCCAACGCGGGGGGGCCTACGAGCAGTACTTC
cdr3_aa: CASSQRGGAYEQYF

clone_size: -
j_call: TRBJ2-3
cdr3_length: 15
d_call: -
v_call: TRBV14
cdr3_nt: TGTGCCAGCAGTCAAGAGGTATTACCGTCTTATACGCAGTATTTT
cdr3_aa: CASSQEVLPSYTQYF

clone_size: -
j_call: TRBJ2-7
cdr3_length: 12
d_call: -
v_call: TRBV5-1
cdr3_nt: TGCGCCAGCAGCTTGAGGTCCGACGAGCAGTACTTC
cdr3_aa: CASSLRSDEQYF

clone_size: -
j_call: TRBJ2-7
cdr3_length: 15
d_call: TRBD2
v_call: TRBV4-1
cdr3_nt: TGCGCCAGCAGCCAAGGACTAGCGGCCTCCTACGAGCAGTACTTC
cdr3_aa: CASSQGLAASYEQYF

clone_size: -
j_call: TRBJ2-7
cdr3_length: 13
d_call: -
v_call: TRBV5-1
cdr3_nt: TGCGCCAGCAGGATAGACCCCACCGCAGAGCAGTACTTC
cdr3_aa: CASRIDPTAEQYF

clone_size: -
j_call: TRBJ2-3
cdr3_length: 17
d_call: TRBD1
v_call: TRBV7-9
cdr3_nt: TGTGCCAGCAGCTTAACCCCACGGACAGGGAGCACAGATACGCAGTATTTT
cdr3_aa: CASSLTPRTGSTDTQYF

clone_size: -
j_call: TRBJ1-5
cdr3_length: 15
d_call: TRBD1
v_call: TRBV7-9
cdr3_nt: TGTGCCAGCAGTCCAGGACGGGGACAGGTTCAGCCCCAGCATTTT
cdr3_aa: CASSPGRGQVQPQHF

clone_size: -
j_call: TRBJ2-7
cdr3_length: 14
d_call: TRBD1
v_call: TRBV5-4
cdr3_nt: TGTGCCAGCAGTGTGACAGGGGAGACGTACGAGCAGTACTTC
cdr3_aa: CASSVTGETYEQYF

clone_size: -
j_call: TRBJ2-4
cdr3_length: 14
d_call: -
v_call: TRBV12-5
cdr3_nt: TGTGCTAGTGGTTCGTACATAACGGGAAACATTCAGTACTTC
cdr3_aa: CASGSYITGNIQYF

clone_size: -
j_call: TRBJ1-1
cdr3_length: 15
d_call: -
v_call: TRBV5-8
cdr3_nt: TGTGCCAGCAGCGATCTACAGGGCCTAATCACTGAAGCTTTCTTT
cdr3_aa: CASSDLQGLITEAFF

clone_size: -
j_call: TRBJ2-1
cdr3_length: 15
d_call: TRBD1
v_call: TRBV27
cdr3_nt: TGTGCCAGCACCGCGGGACAGGGCTTCGACAATGAGCAGTTCTTC
cdr3_aa: CASTAGQGFDNEQFF

clone_size: -
j_call: TRBJ2-2
cdr3_length: 17
d_call: -
v_call: TRBV7-8
cdr3_nt: TGTGCCAGCAGCTTAACGAGCGGAGGGCCCAACACCGGGGAGCTGTTTTTT
cdr3_aa: CASSLTSGGPNTGELFF

clone_size: -
j_call: TRBJ1-1
cdr3_length: 14
d_call: -
v_call: TRBV30
cdr3_nt: TGTGCCTGGACGGACATTGGGGGGCCCACTGAAGCTTTCTTT
cdr3_aa: CAWTDIGGPTEAFF

clone_size: -
j_call: TRBJ1-6
cdr3_length: 16
d_call: TRBD1
v_call: TRBV4-2
cdr3_nt: TGTGCCAGCAATCACCTAGGACAGGGGAATAATTCACCCCTCCACTTT
cdr3_aa: CASNHLGQGNNSPLHF

clone_size: -
j_call: TRBJ2-2
cdr3_length: 14
d_call: -
v_call: TRBV6-5
cdr3_nt: TGTGCCAGCAGTTTTGACAGATACACCGGGGAGCTGTTTTTT
cdr3_aa: CASSFDRYTGELFF

clone_size: few
j_call: TRBJ2-2
cdr3_length: 14
d_call: -
v_call: TRBV27
cdr3_nt: TGTGCCAGCGGCCAATGGGAAGCAACCGGGGAGCTGTTTTTT
cdr3_aa: CASGQWEATGELFF

clone_size: -
j_call: TRBJ2-1
cdr3_length: 16
d_call: TRBD2
v_call: TRBV14
cdr3_nt: TGTGCCAGCAGCCAAGGACTAGCGGGAGGGTTAGATGAGCAGTTCTTC
cdr3_aa: CASSQGLAGGLDEQFF

clone_size: -
j_call: TRBJ2-5
cdr3_length: 11
d_call: -
v_call: TRBV5-4
cdr3_nt: TGTGCCAGCAGCAAACAAGAGACCCAGTACTTC
cdr3_aa: CASSKQETQYF

clone_size: -
j_call: TRBJ2-4
cdr3_length: 16
d_call: TRBD2
v_call: TRBV4-1
cdr3_nt: TGCGCCAGCAGCCAAGAATGGGGGACTAGCGGAAACATTCAGTACTTC
cdr3_aa: CASSQEWGTSGNIQYF

clone_size: -
j_call: TRBJ2-7
cdr3_length: 14
d_call: TRBD1
v_call: TRBV30
cdr3_nt: TGTGCCTGGGACACCGGACAGGCTTCCTACGAGCAGTACTTC
cdr3_aa: CAWDTGQASYEQYF

clone_size: -
j_call: TRBJ2-2
cdr3_length: 11
d_call: -
v_call: TRBV30
cdr3_nt: TGTGCCTGGAGGGGTTTCGGGGAGCTGTTTTTT
cdr3_aa: CAWRGFGELFF

clone_size: once
j_call: TRBJ2-2
cdr3_length: 11
d_call: -
v_call: TRBV29-1
cdr3_nt: TGCAGCGTTAGTTCTCCCGGGGAGCTGTTTTTT
cdr3_aa: CSVSSPGELFF

clone_size: -
j_call: TRBJ1-5
cdr3_length: 15
d_call: -
v_call: TRBV7-9
cdr3_nt: TGTGCCAGCAGCCCCCAGGAGAACGGCAATCAGCCCCAGCATTTT
cdr3_aa: CASSPQENGNQPQHF

clone_size: -
j_call: TRBJ2-3
cdr3_length: 15
d_call: -
v_call: TRBV5-1
cdr3_nt: TGCGCCAGCACCCTTAATCGGGGGAGCACAGATACGCAGTATTTT
cdr3_aa: CASTLNRGSTDTQYF

clone_size: -
j_call: TRBJ2-7
cdr3_length: 14
d_call: -
v_call: TRBV9
cdr3_nt: TGTGCCAGCAGCGTAGAGAATCTGGGTGGCGAGCAGTACTTC
cdr3_aa: CASSVENLGGEQYF

clone_size: -
j_call: TRBJ1-1
cdr3_length: 15
d_call: TRBD1
v_call: TRBV5-5
cdr3_nt: TGTGCCAGCAGCTTTACAGGGGGCGATGGAACTGAAGCTTTCTTT
cdr3_aa: CASSFTGGDGTEAFF

clone_size: -
j_call: TRBJ2-7
cdr3_length: 12
d_call: -
v_call: TRBV7-9
cdr3_nt: TGTGCCAGCAGCTTAGGTGCCTACGAGCAGTACTTC
cdr3_aa: CASSLGAYEQYF